One and the same sample provided the 31 T cell receptor beta chains below, sequenced in a study of T-cell memory formation after mild COVID-19. From the 5' RACE reads, TCRdb called clonotypes with MiXCR, one entry per CDR3 protein. The sample comprises 300,000 to 350,000 distinct CDR3 sequences, 14% of which are singletons, and under 25% rests with the top ten. Sequencing used PBMCs or a T cell subset sorted from them (not recorded which). All receptors come from a man younger than 35 who had mild COVID-19 (a few samples of this study predate the infection). Cell type and time point are not known.

V gene TRBV7-2 combines with J gene TRBJ2-4; no clear D gene. V lost 5 bases and J 3 bases, leaving 11 bases between the germline ends. This CDR3 comprises 14 residues. Germline CDR1 is SGHTA and CDR2 is FQGNSA. The CDR3, as DNA: TGTGCCAGCAGCGCCCCGATCTACAAAAACATTCAGTACTTC. Protein sequence: CASSAPIYKNIQYF.

This clonotype has only a few counts. J is TRBJ1-5 and V is TRBV7-9, with D hard to call. This CDR3 comprises 13 residues. V shed 5 bases and J shed 0 bases, with 5 bases lying between them. Looked up from germline, CDR1 is SEHNR and CDR2 is FQNEAQ (reference sequence). This CDR3 is CASSINSNQPQHF. In DNA, the CDR3 is TGTGCCAGCAGCATAAATAGCAATCAGCCCCAGCATTTT. Using reference TRBV7-9 and TRBJ1-5 for the parts outside the CDR3, the full variable domain is DTGVSQNPRHKITKRGQNVTFRCDPISEHNRLYWYRQTLGQGPEFLTYFQNEAQLEKSRLLSDRFSAERPKGSFSTLEIQRTEQGDSAMYLCASSINSNQPQHFGDGTRLSIL.

This sequence joins TRBV11-2 and TRBJ1-2; D might be TRBD1 (6 bases). Germline assignment: CDR1 SGHAT and CDR2 FQNNGV. The V end lost 5 bases, the J end lost 5 bases, and 9 bases lay between the germline ends. This CDR3 comprises 12 residues. CDR3 nucleotide sequence: TGTGCCAGCAGCAAGACAGGATATGGCTACACCTTC. This translates into CASSKTGYGYTF.

This clonotype has more than one count but fewer than ten. This chain's CDR3 is CASSQLWQDAGSFF. CDR3 DNA: TGCGCCAGCAGCCAACTATGGCAGGACGCGGGTTCTTTCTTT. V usage is TRBV4-3 and J usage is TRBJ1-1; D is unclear. V lost 2 bases and J 12 bases, leaving 19 bases between the germline ends. This CDR3 has 14 amino acids. The germline V gene has CDR1 LGHNA and CDR2 YSLEER.

The sample holds a few counts of this clonotype. V gene TRBV19 combines with J gene TRBJ2-7; perhaps TRBD2 as D (5 bases). The CDR3 runs to 14 residues. Germline-derived CDR1 and CDR2 are LNHDA and SQIVND (reference sequence). The V and J ends lost 4 bases and 6 bases respectively, with 16 bases between them. CDR3 in DNA: TGTGCCAGTAGTAAAGCCGGGATCCGGACCGAGCAGTACTTC. This codes for CASSKAGIRTEQYF.

This clonotype was seen a handful of times. The chain employs TRBV4-1 and TRBJ1-1, with 8 bases matching TRBD1. V lost 0 bases, J lost 7 bases, and 1 base stayed unmatched. This CDR3 contains 13 residues. Per germline, CDR1 MGHRA and CDR2 YSYEKL. CDR3 sequence: CASSQEGTGEAFF. CDR3 nucleotides: TGCGCCAGCAGCCAAGAGGGGACAGGTGAAGCTTTCTTT.

The table lists this clonotype with a few counts. J is TRBJ2-2 and V is TRBV24-1, with a tentative D call TRBD1 (7 bases). This CDR3 has 16 residues. Per germline, CDR1 KGHDR and CDR2 SFDVKD. V lost 2 bases to trimming and J lost 2 bases, with 11 bases between them. In nucleotides, the CDR3 is TGTGCCACCAGTGATTGGAGGGGGCTCAACACCGGGGAGCTGTTTTTT. Translating gives CATSDWRGLNTGELFF.

This clonotype appeared a few times. The chain is built from TRBV7-9 and TRBJ1-1; weak D call: TRBD1 (5 bases). The CDR3 totals 11 residues. CDR1 and CDR2 (germline): SEHNR, FQNEAQ (reference sequence). V was cut by 4 bases and J by 8 bases, with 8 bases left in between. The CDR3 sequence is CASSWGLEAFF. CDR3 sequence (DNA): TGTGCCAGCAGCTGGGGCCTAGAAGCTTTCTTT.

The chain combines TRBV7-9 with TRBJ2-5; D might be TRBD1 (5 bases). With 5 bases removed from V and 4 bases from J, the gap between germline ends came to 11 bases. Germline CDR1 SEHNR, CDR2 FQNEAQ (reference sequence). The CDR3 is 13 residues long. The CDR3 is CASSRSQGETQYF. The CDR3 DNA is TGTGCCAGCAGCCGCTCTCAGGGAGAGACCCAGTACTTC.

This clonotype was detected only a few times. The chain has TRBV7-2 and TRBJ1-4; no firm D call. Trimming pared 5 bases from V and 0 bases from J, leaving 16 bases between. Germline assignment: CDR1 SGHTA and CDR2 FQGNSA. The CDR3 is 17 residues long. The CDR3 spells CASSLQRRTATNEKLFF. The CDR3 bases are TGTGCCAGCAGCCTACAACGAAGGACGGCAACTAATGAAAAACTGTTTTTT. The full variable domain, in which reference TRBV7-2 and TRBJ1-4 provide the parts outside the CDR3, is GAGVSQSPSNKVTEKGKDVELRCDPISGHTALYWYRQSLGQGLEFLIYFQGNSAPDKSGLPSDRFSAERTGGSVSTLTIQRTQQEDSAVYLCASSLQRRTATNEKLFFGSGTQLSVL.

This clonotype was recorded a few times. The CDR3 DNA reads as TGCAGTGCTAGACTAGCGGGGGTTTCGTACAATGAGCAGTTCTTC. As protein: CSARLAGVSYNEQFF. The chain recombines TRBV20-1 with TRBJ2-1, with TRBD2 matching over 10 bases. Germline lookup yields CDR1 DFQATT and CDR2 SNEGSKA (reference sequence). The V gene end was trimmed by 2 bases and the J gene end by 4 bases; junction bases not matched to a gene: 5. The CDR3 is 15 residues long.

This clonotype was counted ten times or more. The chain carries TRBV7-6 and TRBJ2-5, with TRBD2 identical over 8 bases. J gave up 1 base and V 5 bases, and 6 bases lay outside the gene matches. The CDR3 runs 15 residues. Germline loops: CDR1 SGHVS, CDR2 FNYEAQ. CDR3: CASSRGGTLQETQYF. In DNA, the CDR3 is TGTGCCAGCAGCCGCGGGGGGACCCTCCAAGAGACCCAGTACTTC.

This clonotype was seen more than once but under ten times. The chain recombines TRBV20-1 with TRBJ2-1; TRBD1 matches 7 bases. Germline values: CDR1 DFQATT, CDR2 SNEGSKA (reference sequence). With 7 bases clipped from V and 12 bases from J, the junction kept 12 bases outside the gene matches. The CDR3 loop spans 12 amino acids. This chain's CDR3 is CSVPTGVVGQFF. As DNA, the CDR3 is TGCAGTGTTCCAACAGGGGTAGTTGGGCAGTTCTTC.

The V and J genes are TRBV18 and TRBJ2-5; possible D gene TRBD2, 5 bases. V was cut by 6 bases and J by 5 bases, with 19 bases left in between. Germline V gives CDR1 KGHSH, CDR2 LQKENI. This CDR3 spans 15 amino acids. This CDR3 is CASSPGVSAWETQYF. DNA for the CDR3: TGTGCCAGCTCCCCCGGGGTCTCCGCGTGGGAGACCCAGTACTTC.

The rearrangement joins TRBV3-1 to TRBJ1-5; D possibly corresponds to TRBD1 (6 bases). V dropped 1 base and J dropped 7 bases, with 11 bases sitting between them. Per germline, CDR1 LGHDT and CDR2 YNNKEL (reference sequence). CDR3 length: 14 residues. CDR3 residues: CASSQGGAQQPQHF. As DNA, the CDR3 is TGTGCCAGCAGCCAAGGGGGGGCACAACAGCCCCAGCATTTT.

The chain has TRBV11-2 and TRBJ1-4; D unresolved. The CDR3 contains 13 residues. Trimming removed 1 base at V and 8 bases at J, with 8 bases between. Germline CDR1 SGHAT, CDR2 FQNNGV. The CDR3 DNA sequence: TGTGCCAGCAGCTTAGCCCAGGACGAAAAACTGTTTTTT. Its protein product is CASSLAQDEKLFF.

This clonotype occurred a few times. The chain has TRBV20-1 and TRBJ1-3; D remains ambiguous. The CDR3 is 15 amino acids. Trimming removed 6 bases from V and 0 bases from J, with 15 bases in between. Germline CDR1 and CDR2: DFQATT and SNEGSKA (reference sequence). This chain's CDR3 is CSAAGLPTSGNTIYF. Written as DNA, the CDR3 is TGCAGTGCCGCCGGGCTGCCGACCTCTGGAAACACCATATATTTT.

This clonotype came up many times. The gene calls are TRBV7-2 and TRBJ1-5, with D perhaps matching TRBD1 (5 bases). V shed 1 base and J shed 8 bases, with 6 bases lying between them. CDR3 length: 12 amino acids. CDR1 and CDR2 from the germline V gene are SGHTA and FQGNSA. For the CDR3, the DNA is TGTGCCAGCAGCTTAGGGGGGAAGCCCCAGCATTTT. Translation: CASSLGGKPQHF.

This clonotype was seen repeatedly, ten times or more. J is TRBJ2-3 and V is TRBV5-1; D is possibly TRBD2 (5 bases). The ends were cut back, 9 bases at V and 6 bases at J, with 17 bases in the middle. CDR1 is SGHRS, CDR2 YFSETQ, per germline. The CDR3 has 13 amino acids. Written as DNA, the CDR3 is TGCGCCACCCGCTCTTGGGAGAAGGATACGCAGTATTTT. Its protein is CATRSWEKDTQYF.

The rearrangement links TRBV7-2 to TRBJ2-3, with D perhaps matching TRBD2 (7 bases). The germline V gene encodes CDR1 SGHTA and CDR2 FQGNSA. Trimming took 5 bases from V and 6 from J, leaving 18 bases between them. This CDR3 is built from 15 residues. CDR3 loop: CASSPEGGAADTQYF. The CDR3 DNA reads TGTGCCAGCAGCCCGGAGGGGGGGGCCGCCGATACGCAGTATTTT.

There are a few counts of this clonotype. This chain uses TRBV7-2 with TRBJ1-1; possible D gene TRBD1, 5 bases. The CDR3 covers 15 residues. V lost 4 bases, J lost 5 bases, and 17 bases lay in between. Germline lookup yields CDR1 SGHTA and CDR2 FQGNSA. The DNA of the CDR3 is TGTGCCAGCAGCTCTTTAGCCGGGGAGGGGACTGAAGCTTTCTTT. This gives the protein CASSSLAGEGTEAFF. Full variable domain (remainder filled in from reference TRBV7-2 and TRBJ1-1): GAGVSQSPSNKVTEKGKDVELRCDPISGHTALYWYRQSLGQGLEFLIYFQGNSAPDKSGLPSDRFSAERTGGSVSTLTIQRTQQEDSAVYLCASSSLAGEGTEAFFGQGTRLTVV.

V usage is TRBV12-3 or TRBV12-4 and J usage is TRBJ1-1; D remains unclear. Deletions cut 5 bases from V and 7 bases from J, with 11 bases between. CDR3 length: 12 amino acids. The chain's CDR3 is CASSPARFEAFF. In nucleotides, the CDR3 is TGTGCCAGCAGTCCCGCCAGGTTTGAAGCTTTCTTT.

The chain uses TRBV4-2 and TRBJ2-3; TRBD2 matches at 9 bases. This CDR3 spans 14 amino acids. Germline V gives CDR1 LGHNA, CDR2 YNFKEQ. Unmatched junction bases numbered 3, after V lost 0 bases and J lost 8 bases. The CDR3 is CASSQEAGGFTQYF. The CDR3, as DNA: TGTGCCAGCAGCCAAGAAGCGGGGGGTTTTACGCAGTATTTT.

The V and J genes are TRBV7-9 and TRBJ2-7, with D perhaps matching TRBD2 (5 bases). CDR1 is SEHNR, CDR2 FQNEAQ, per germline (reference sequence). CDR3 length: 15 amino acids. V was pared by 2 bases and J by 1 base, with 12 bases between. CDR3 protein: CASSLRAGDSYEQYF. The CDR3 bases are TGTGCCAGCAGCTTAAGGGCCGGGGATTCCTACGAGCAGTACTTC.

The chain couples TRBV7-6 to TRBJ1-1; D ambiguous. The ends were cut back, 3 bases at V and 1 base at J, with 6 bases in the middle. Per germline, CDR1 SGHVS and CDR2 FNYEAQ. CDR3 length equals 13 residues. The CDR3 coding sequence is TGTGCCAGCAGCTTTTTTGGGAACACTGAAGCTTTCTTT. Translating it yields CASSFFGNTEAFF.

This clonotype was found a few times. This chain uses TRBV12-5 with TRBJ1-5, with D possibly matching TRBD1 (5 bases). This CDR3 spans 15 amino acids. CDR1 is LGHNT, CDR2 FRNRAP, per germline. The germline V and J ends were trimmed by 2 bases and 0 bases, with 8 bases remaining between them. DNA for the CDR3: TGTGCTAGTGGTTTGTCCGGGGGTAGCAATCAGCCCCAGCATTTT. Protein: CASGLSGGSNQPQHF.

This clonotype has more than one count but fewer than ten. The V call is TRBV7-9, the J call TRBJ1-3; TRBD1 might be the D (6 bases). V gave up 7 bases and J gave up 4 bases, with 11 bases separating them. The germline V gene encodes CDR1 SEHNR and CDR2 FQNEAQ (reference sequence). The CDR3 has 13 amino acids. The CDR3 sequence is CASTRGPGNTIYF. In DNA, the CDR3 is TGTGCCAGCACGCGGGGGCCCGGAAACACCATATATTTT.

The chain uses TRBV10-3 and TRBJ1-2, with 7 bases matching TRBD1. Germline-derived CDR1 and CDR2 are ENHRY and SYGVKD. The CDR3 contains 14 residues. V shed 4 bases and J 6 bases; nucleotides not matched to a gene: 8. The CDR3 loop reads CAISGSWDSHGYTF. The CDR3 DNA is TGTGCCATCAGTGGTAGTTGGGACAGCCATGGCTACACCTTC.

This clonotype was seen a few times. The V gene is TRBV6-5, the J gene TRBJ1-5, with D perhaps TRBD1 (5 bases). The CDR3 has 15 residues. From germline, CDR1 is MNHEY and CDR2 SVGAGI. Between the trimmed V and J ends, which lost 2 bases and 4 bases, there was a span of 12 bases. The chain's CDR3 is CASSYGLGGNQPQHF. CDR3 nucleotide sequence: TGTGCCAGCAGTTACGGGTTGGGGGGGAATCAGCCCCAGCATTTT.

This clonotype was recorded a few times. This sequence joins TRBV7-2 and TRBJ1-3; D unclear. Germline V gene data show CDR1 as SGHTA and CDR2 as FQGNSA. The V and J ends lost 1 base and 0 bases respectively, with 10 bases between them. There are 16 residues in the CDR3. The CDR3 loop is CASSLVQGFSGNTIYF. As DNA, the CDR3 is TGTGCCAGCAGCTTAGTACAAGGCTTCTCTGGAAACACCATATATTTT.

This clonotype was detected only a few times. The genes are TRBV29-1 and TRBJ1-2, with a possible D match to TRBD1 (5 bases). This CDR3 is 13 amino acids long. Germline CDR1 is SQVTM and CDR2 is ANQGSEA. The V and J ends lost 5 bases and 8 bases respectively, with 18 bases between them. CDR3 protein: CSVRQGPQGGYTF. The CDR3 DNA reads as TGCAGCGTTAGGCAGGGCCCTCAAGGGGGCTACACCTTC.